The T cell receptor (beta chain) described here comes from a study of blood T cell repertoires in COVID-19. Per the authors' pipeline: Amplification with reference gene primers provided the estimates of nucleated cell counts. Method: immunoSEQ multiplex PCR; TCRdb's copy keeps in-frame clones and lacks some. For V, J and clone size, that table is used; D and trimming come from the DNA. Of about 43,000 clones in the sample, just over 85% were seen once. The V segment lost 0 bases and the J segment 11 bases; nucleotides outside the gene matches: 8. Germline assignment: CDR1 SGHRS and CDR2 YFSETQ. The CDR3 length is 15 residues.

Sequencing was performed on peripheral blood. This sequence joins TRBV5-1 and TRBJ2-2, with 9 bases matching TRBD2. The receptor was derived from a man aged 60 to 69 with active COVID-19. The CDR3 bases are TGCGCCAGCAGCTTGGTGCTAGCGGGGCACGGAGAGCTGTTTTTT. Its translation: CASSLVLAGHGELFF.